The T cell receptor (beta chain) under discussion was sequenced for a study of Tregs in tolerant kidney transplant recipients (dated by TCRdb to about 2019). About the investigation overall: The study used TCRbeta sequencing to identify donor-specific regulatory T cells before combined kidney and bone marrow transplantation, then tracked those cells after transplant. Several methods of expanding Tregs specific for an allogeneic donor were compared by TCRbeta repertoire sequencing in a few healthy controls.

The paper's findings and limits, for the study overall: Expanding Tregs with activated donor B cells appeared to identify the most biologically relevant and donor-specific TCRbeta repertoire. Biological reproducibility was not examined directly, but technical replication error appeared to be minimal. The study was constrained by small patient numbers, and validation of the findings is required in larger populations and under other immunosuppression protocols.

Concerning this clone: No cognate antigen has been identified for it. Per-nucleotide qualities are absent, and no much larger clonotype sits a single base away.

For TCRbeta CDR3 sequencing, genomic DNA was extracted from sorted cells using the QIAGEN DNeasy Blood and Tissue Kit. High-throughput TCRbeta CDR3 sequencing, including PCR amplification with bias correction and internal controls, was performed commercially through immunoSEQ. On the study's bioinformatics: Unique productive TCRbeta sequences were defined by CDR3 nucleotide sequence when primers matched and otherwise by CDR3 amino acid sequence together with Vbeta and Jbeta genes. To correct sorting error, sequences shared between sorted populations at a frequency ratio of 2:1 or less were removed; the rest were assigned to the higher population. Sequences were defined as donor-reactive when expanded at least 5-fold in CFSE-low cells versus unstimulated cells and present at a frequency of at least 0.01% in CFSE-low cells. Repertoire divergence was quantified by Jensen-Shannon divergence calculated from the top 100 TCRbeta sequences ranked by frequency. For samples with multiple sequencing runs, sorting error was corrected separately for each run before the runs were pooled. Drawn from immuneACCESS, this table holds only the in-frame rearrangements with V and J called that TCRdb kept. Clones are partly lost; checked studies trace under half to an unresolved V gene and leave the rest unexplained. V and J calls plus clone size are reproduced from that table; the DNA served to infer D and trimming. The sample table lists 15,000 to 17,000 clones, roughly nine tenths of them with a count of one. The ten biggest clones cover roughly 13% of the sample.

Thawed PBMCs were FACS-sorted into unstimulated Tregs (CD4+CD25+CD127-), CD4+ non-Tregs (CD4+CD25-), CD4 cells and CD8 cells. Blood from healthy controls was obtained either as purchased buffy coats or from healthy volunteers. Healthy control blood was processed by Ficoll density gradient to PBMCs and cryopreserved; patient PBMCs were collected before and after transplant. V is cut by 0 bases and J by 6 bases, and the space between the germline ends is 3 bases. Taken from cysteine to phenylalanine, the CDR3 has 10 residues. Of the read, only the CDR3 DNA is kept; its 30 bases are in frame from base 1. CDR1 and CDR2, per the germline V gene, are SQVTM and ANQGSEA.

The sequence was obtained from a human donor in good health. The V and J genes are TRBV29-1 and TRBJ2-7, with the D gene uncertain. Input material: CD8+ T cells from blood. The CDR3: CSVEDPEQYF. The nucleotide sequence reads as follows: TGCAGCGTTGAAGACCCCGAGCAGTACTTC.